Following are 12 T cell receptor beta chains from one sample sequenced in a study of blood T cell repertoires in COVID-19. Method: immunoSEQ multiplex PCR; TCRdb's copy keeps in-frame clones and lacks some. The data contain roughly 72,000 clones, roughly 88% of them singletons. Sequenced material: peripheral blood. The receptor set was obtained from a human donor in a cohort sampled during active COVID-19.

This chain connects TRBV11-3 to TRBJ2-3; D call uncertain. The CDR3 has 13 amino acids. The V gene lost 5 bases and the J gene lost 3 bases, with 9 bases spanning the gap. Germline V CDR1 and CDR2: SGHNT, YENEEA. CDR3 amino acids: CASSQITTDTQYF. The CDR3 bases are TGTGCCAGCAGCCAAATAACTACAGATACGCAGTATTTT.

The V call is TRBV30, the J call TRBJ1-1; D remains unclear. CDR3 length equals 13 residues. The ends were cut back, 2 bases at V and 2 bases at J, with 9 bases in the middle. The germline V gene encodes CDR1 GTSNPN and CDR2 SVGIG (reference sequence). The CDR3 reads CAWSLAVNTEAFF. Written as DNA, the CDR3 is TGTGCCTGGAGTCTGGCCGTTAACACTGAAGCTTTCTTT.

The chain recombines TRBV7-6 with TRBJ2-5; D is undetermined. V lost 3 bases and J 5 bases, leaving 16 bases between the germline ends. There are 15 residues in the CDR3. Germline values: CDR1 SGHVS, CDR2 FNYEAQ. DNA for the CDR3: TGTGCCAGCAGCTTGGTATCGAGTTCGCGTGAGACCCAGTACTTC. The encoded protein is CASSLVSSSRETQYF.

The chain uses TRBV4-2 and TRBJ2-3, with TRBD2 identical over 13 bases. J lost 4 bases, V lost 5 bases, and 6 bases had no gene match. The CDR3 loop spans 16 amino acids. Germline loops: CDR1 LGHNA, CDR2 YNFKEQ. CDR3: CASSETSGGDSDTQYF. In nucleotides, the CDR3 is TGTGCCAGCAGCGAAACTAGCGGGGGGGATTCAGATACGCAGTATTTT.

The chain employs TRBV5-1 and TRBJ2-1; 12 bases fit TRBD2. Losses at the gene ends were 3 bases for V and 14 bases for J; bases not matched to a gene: 6. This CDR3 has 13 residues. CDR1 is SGHRS and CDR2 is YFSETQ in the germline V gene. DNA for the CDR3: TGCGCCAGCAGCTCGACTAGCGGGGGTTGGAAGTTCTTC. Protein: CASSSTSGGWKFF.

The CDR3 sequence: CASSLGTGLTDTQYF. CDR3 DNA: TGCGCCAGCAGCTTGGGGACAGGGTTGACAGATACGCAGTATTTT. This chain joins TRBV5-1 and TRBJ2-3, with 8 bases identical to TRBD1. Losses at the gene ends were 0 bases for V and 3 bases for J; bases not matched to a gene: 3. This CDR3 comprises 15 residues. Germline V lookup: CDR1 SGHRS, CDR2 YFSETQ.

This clone was observed once. The rearrangement uses TRBV6-6 and TRBJ1-6, with unresolved D. V dropped 6 bases and J dropped 7 bases, with 10 bases sitting between them. Germline V gives CDR1 MNHNY, CDR2 SVGAGI (reference sequence). The CDR3 length is 13 residues. The CDR3 loop is CASSHDWNSPLHF. DNA for the CDR3: TGTGCCAGCAGCCACGACTGGAATTCACCCCTCCACTTT.

The chain has TRBV28 and TRBJ2-2; 8 bases align to TRBD2. CDR3 length equals 14 residues. CDR1 and CDR2 (germline): MDHEN, SYDVKM. The CDR3, as DNA: TGTGGGCACAGCGGGAGATATTCCACCGGGGAGCTGTTTTTT. The encoded protein is CGHSGRYSTGELFF.

This chain joins TRBV3-1 (or the pseudogene TRBV3-2) and TRBJ1-4; D might be TRBD1 (5 bases). Trimming stripped 4 bases from V and 7 bases from J, with 16 bases between. This CDR3 has 15 residues. Germline V lookup: CDR1 LGHDT, CDR2 YNNKEL (reference sequence). The CDR3 reads CASSLQGSGVEKLFF. The CDR3 DNA is TGTGCCAGCAGCCTTCAGGGTTCTGGGGTTGAAAAACTGTTTTTT.

The V call is TRBV10-3, the J call TRBJ2-7; 7 bases map to TRBD2. The CDR3 contains 15 residues. J was trimmed by 6 bases and V by 2 bases; bases with no gene match: 10. Germline assignment: CDR1 ENHRY and CDR2 SYGVKD. As DNA, the CDR3 is TGTGCCATCAGTGAGCTGGACATCTCGGGGGGCGAGCAGTACTTC. Amino acids: CAISELDISGGEQYF.

This chain links TRBV7-2 with TRBJ1-2, with D perhaps matching TRBD1 (5 bases). From germline, CDR1 is SGHTA and CDR2 FQGNSA. V was clipped by 6 bases and J by 2 bases, with 13 bases between them. The CDR3 contains 14 residues. In DNA, the CDR3 is TGTGCCAGCAGTCTTGGACGGACAAACTATGGCTACACCTTC. As protein: CASSLGRTNYGYTF.

V is TRBV10-3 and J is TRBJ1-2; 8 bases are a match to TRBD1. The CDR3 contains 14 residues. Germline-derived CDR1 and CDR2 are ENHRY and SYGVKD. Germline trimming cut 6 bases from V and 4 bases from J; bases unmatched to any gene: 7. The CDR3 here is CAISDRQGSYGYTF. DNA of the CDR3: TGTGCCATCAGCGACAGACAGGGGTCCTATGGCTACACCTTC.